What follows are 28 T cell receptor beta chains derived from one specimen sequenced in a study of T cell responses to AZD1222 COVID-19 vaccine. Here immunoSEQ multiplex PCR was the method, and the copy in TCRdb shows in-frame clones only, minus some. The sample carries about 160,000 clones, about 91% recorded once. The specimen comprised peripheral blood, sampled on day 0 of MenACWY control vaccination. These receptors originate from an adult in good health.

The chain uses TRBV5-5 and TRBJ2-7; 7 bases fit TRBD1. The V gene end was trimmed by 5 bases and the J gene end by 4 bases; junction bases not matched to a gene: 12. There are 15 residues in the CDR3. Germline lookup yields CDR1 SGHKS and CDR2 YYEKEE (reference sequence). The CDR3 reads CASSLAGTDPYEQYF. The CDR3 region has the DNA TGTGCCAGCAGTCTGGCCGGGACAGATCCTTACGAGCAGTACTTC.

This rearrangement joins TRBV9 to TRBJ1-3; D not resolved. Germline lookup yields CDR1 SGDLS and CDR2 YYNGEE. V was shortened by 4 bases and J by 4 bases, with 15 bases between the two germline ends. The CDR3 extends over 15 amino acids. For the CDR3, the DNA is TGTGCCAGCAGCCAGGACGGCTCGGGAGGAAACACCATATATTTT. Translated, it gives CASSQDGSGGNTIYF.

This clone is a singleton in its sample. The chain carries TRBV6-4 and TRBJ1-4; D possibly corresponds to TRBD1 (6 bases). Germline V lookup: CDR1 MRHNA, CDR2 SNTAGT. V was pared by 10 bases and J by 6 bases, with 21 bases between. This CDR3 spans 15 amino acids. CDR3 DNA sequence: TGTGCCACAAATCGGGATGGACAGTTGGATGAAAAACTGTTTTTT. The encoded protein is CATNRDGQLDEKLFF.

The table lists this clone with a few counts. The V gene is TRBV2, the J gene TRBJ2-3, with 10 positions matching TRBD2. The trim removed 7 bases at V and 0 bases at J, leaving 7 bases unmatched. CDR1 is SNHLY and CDR2 is FYNNEI in the germline V gene. The CDR3 has 16 amino acids. DNA for the CDR3: TGTGCCAGCACAAAAACTAGCGGGACAAGCACAGATACGCAGTATTTT. Protein sequence: CASTKTSGTSTDTQYF.

V is TRBV28 and J is TRBJ2-5; 8 positions agree with TRBD2. Trimming cost V 11 bases and J 5 bases; bases outside gene matches: 7. CDR3 length: 12 amino acids. CDR1 and CDR2 (germline): MDHEN, SYDVKM. The CDR3 DNA follows: TGTGCCGCGGGGGGCCAAAGGGAGACCCAGTACTTC. Its protein is CAAGGQRETQYF. The complete variable domain, with remaining parts taken from reference TRBV28 and TRBJ2-5, reads DVKVTQSSRYLVKRTGEKVFLECVQDMDHENMFWYRQDPGLGLRLIYFSYDVKMKEKGDIPEGYSVSREKKERFSLILESASTNQTSMYLCAAGGQRETQYFGPGTRLLVL.

The chain employs TRBV6-2 or TRBV6-3 and TRBJ1-3; D is unresolved. CDR1 is MNHEY, CDR2 SVGEGT, per germline. The ends were cut back, 2 bases at V and 1 base at J, with 6 bases in the middle. CDR3 length equals 14 residues. CDR3 DNA: TGTGCCAGCAGTTACGGCGGTTCTGGAAACACCATATATTTT. This translates into CASSYGGSGNTIYF.

This chain links TRBV19 with TRBJ1-5; maybe TRBD1 (6 bases). CDR1 LNHDA and CDR2 SQIVND come from the germline V gene (reference sequence). Trimming removed 1 base from V and 0 bases from J, with 13 bases in between. There are 17 residues in the CDR3. Here the CDR3 reads CASSIVTGTHSNQPQHF. The CDR3 DNA reads TGTGCCAGTAGTATAGTGACAGGCACCCATAGCAATCAGCCCCAGCATTTT.

This chain uses TRBV29-1 with TRBJ1-1; D gene ambiguous. CDR3 length: 13 residues. Germline-derived CDR1 and CDR2 are SQVTM and ANQGSEA. The V end lost 4 bases, the J end lost 0 bases, and 9 bases lay between the germline ends. The CDR3 is CSVGGSLNTEAFF. CDR3 bases: TGCAGCGTTGGTGGCAGCCTGAACACTGAAGCTTTCTTT. The entire variable domain, with the rest obtained from reference TRBV29-1 and TRBJ1-1, is as follows: SAVISQKPSRDICQRGTSLTIQCQVDSQVTMMFWYRQQPGQSLTLIATANQGSEATYESGFVIDKFPISRPNLTFSTLTVSNMSPEDSSIYLCSVGGSLNTEAFFGQGTRLTVV.

The V call is TRBV7-2, the J call TRBJ1-4; no clear D gene. CDR1 and CDR2 from the germline V gene are SGHTA and FQGNSA. The CDR3 is 13 residues long. V lost 3 bases to trimming and J lost 7 bases, with 9 bases between them. CDR3 DNA: TGTGCCAGCAGCTTGCCGCCCGCTGAAAAACTGTTTTTT. It codes for CASSLPPAEKLFF.

V usage is TRBV9 and J usage is TRBJ2-1; 10 positions match TRBD2. The V gene end was trimmed by 3 bases and the J gene end by 1 base; junction bases not matched to a gene: 1. The germline V gene encodes CDR1 SGDLS and CDR2 YYNGEE. The CDR3 runs to 15 residues. Here the CDR3 reads CASSGTSGSYNEQFF. The CDR3 DNA reads TGTGCCAGCAGCGGGACTAGCGGATCCTACAATGAGCAGTTCTTC.

This chain joins TRBV7-3 and TRBJ2-3, with 14 nucleotides matching TRBD2. Losses at the gene ends were 4 bases for V and 8 bases for J; bases not matched to a gene: 11. Per germline, CDR1 SGHTA and CDR2 FQGTGA. The CDR3 has 17 amino acids. The CDR3 DNA is TGTGCCAGCAGCTCCCGAGGGACTAGCGGGAGCACGACTACGCAGTATTTT. Its translation is CASSSRGTSGSTTTQYF.

The rearrangement joins TRBV6-5 to TRBJ2-1; 11 bases agree with TRBD2. Germline V CDR1 and CDR2: MNHEY, SVGAGI. The CDR3 is 15 residues long. Unmatched junction bases numbered 4, after V lost 6 bases and J lost 3 bases. CDR3: CASRLAGGGYNEQFF. CDR3 nucleotides: TGTGCCAGCAGATTAGCGGGAGGGGGCTACAATGAGCAGTTCTTC.

As DNA, the CDR3 is TGTGCCAGTAGTACCACCGCAGGGTTACATGGCTACACCTTC. Translation: CASSTTAGLHGYTF. The V and J genes are TRBV19 and TRBJ1-2; D may be TRBD1 (5 bases). This CDR3 has 14 amino acids. The V end lost 4 bases, the J end lost 6 bases, and 15 bases lay between the germline ends. Germline V CDR1 and CDR2: LNHDA, SQIVND (reference sequence). Drawing the rest from reference TRBV19 and TRBJ1-2, the complete variable domain is DGGITQSPKYLFRKEGQNVTLSCEQNLNHDAMYWYRQDPGQGLRLIYYSQIVNDFQKGDIAEGYSVSREKKESFPLTVTSAQKNPTAFYLCASSTTAGLHGYTFGSGTRLTVV.

The V call is TRBV7-9, the J call TRBJ1-3; TRBD1 is a possible D gene (5 bases). CDR1 and CDR2 from the germline V gene are SEHNR and FQNEAQ (reference sequence). The CDR3 runs 14 residues. Trimming left V 4 bases short and J 3 bases short, with 10 bases between. CDR3: CASSSRESGNTIYF. In DNA, the CDR3 is TGTGCCAGCAGCTCCAGGGAAAGTGGAAACACCATATATTTT.

The chain has TRBV29-1 and TRBJ2-7, with 13 nucleotides matching TRBD2. The germline V gene encodes CDR1 SQVTM and CDR2 ANQGSEA. V was clipped by 6 bases and J by 3 bases; unmatched bases: 11. This CDR3 is 16 amino acids long. The CDR3 loop reads CSVERGGLAGVYEQYF. In nucleotides, the CDR3 is TGCAGCGTCGAAAGAGGAGGACTAGCGGGAGTCTACGAGCAGTACTTC.

The V and J genes are TRBV19 and TRBJ1-6, with a weak D call TRBD1 (6 bases). With 3 bases removed from V and 8 bases from J, the gap between germline ends came to 11 bases. Germline V CDR1 and CDR2: LNHDA, SQIVND (reference sequence). This CDR3 spans 14 amino acids. CDR3 DNA: TGTGCCAGTAGTATCCGGGACATAGATTCACCCCTCCACTTT. It yields the protein CASSIRDIDSPLHF.

This chain joins TRBV5-1 and TRBJ1-1; D remains ambiguous. The V and J ends lost 0 bases and 4 bases respectively, with 16 bases between them. The CDR3 has 16 amino acids. CDR1 and CDR2 from the germline V gene are SGHRS and YFSETQ. CDR3 region: CASSLGWASWATEAFF. CDR3 bases: TGCGCCAGCAGCTTGGGGTGGGCATCTTGGGCCACTGAAGCTTTCTTT.

The chain joins TRBV6-5 to TRBJ2-7; 10 bases match TRBD2. V shed 6 bases, J shed 0 bases, and the junction held 5 bases outside the gene matches. Germline loops: CDR1 MNHEY, CDR2 SVGAGI. The CDR3 extends over 15 amino acids. In DNA, the CDR3 is TGTGCCAGCAGGTCTAGCGGGAGAAGCTCCTACGAGCAGTACTTC. The encoded protein is CASRSSGRSSYEQYF.

In this sample, this clone turned up once. J is TRBJ2-7 and V is TRBV7-9, with D unclear. V lost 1 base to trimming and J lost 5 bases, with 15 bases between them. The germline gives CDR1 SEHNR, CDR2 FQNEAQ (reference sequence). CDR3 size: 15 residues. In DNA form, the CDR3 reads TGTGCCAGCAGCTTAGGGCAGACCTCTACCCACGAGCAGTACTTC. This gives the protein CASSLGQTSTHEQYF. Drawing the rest from reference TRBV7-9 and TRBJ2-7, the complete variable domain is DTGVSQNPRHKITKRGQNVTFRCDPISEHNRLYWYRQTLGQGPEFLTYFQNEAQLEKSRLLSDRFSAERPKGSFSTLEIQRTEQGDSAMYLCASSLGQTSTHEQYFGPGTRLTVT.

J is TRBJ1-2 and V is TRBV27, with 10 bases aligning to TRBD1. Per the germline V gene, CDR1 is MNHEY and CDR2 is SMNVEV (reference sequence). V was pared by 6 bases and J by 8 bases, with 9 bases of the junction left unmatched. This CDR3 spans 14 amino acids. The CDR3 spells CASSARQGAMGYTF. DNA for the CDR3: TGTGCCAGCAGCGCCAGACAGGGGGCTATGGGCTACACCTTC.

The genes are TRBV11-3 and TRBJ2-7; 9 bases line up with TRBD1. This CDR3 is 14 amino acids long. Germline V lookup: CDR1 SGHNT, CDR2 YENEEA. J gave up 9 bases and V 3 bases, and 9 bases lay outside the gene matches. The CDR3 protein is CASSFDRGRYGQYF. CDR3 sequence (DNA): TGTGCCAGCAGCTTTGACAGGGGGAGGTATGGGCAGTACTTC. Filled out from reference TRBV11-3 and TRBJ2-7, the complete variable domain reads EAGVVQSPRYKIIEKKQPVAFWCNPISGHNTLYWYLQNLGQGPELLIRYENEEAVDDSQLPKDRFSAERLKGVDSTLKIQPAELGDSAVYLCASSFDRGRYGQYFGPGTRLTVT.

The chain links TRBV9 to TRBJ2-7; 8 bases are a match to TRBD1. Germline assignment: CDR1 SGDLS and CDR2 YYNGEE. The CDR3 covers 15 residues. The ends lost 0 bases at V and 0 bases at J; junction bases unmatched: 2. The CDR3 DNA follows: TGTGCCAGCAGCGTAGGCGGGACAGGCTCCTACGAGCAGTACTTC. Amino acids: CASSVGGTGSYEQYF. The whole variable domain, filled in from reference TRBV9 and TRBJ2-7, reads DSGVTQTPKHLITATGQRVTLRCSPRSGDLSVYWYQQSLDQGLQFLIQYYNGEERAKGNILERFSAQQFPDLHSELNLSSLELGDSALYFCASSVGGTGSYEQYFGPGTRLTVT.

The chain employs TRBV30 and TRBJ2-7, with no clear D. Germline-derived CDR1 and CDR2 are GTSNPN and SVGIG (reference sequence). Between the trimmed V and J ends, which lost 1 base and 2 bases, there was a span of 6 bases. The CDR3 is 12 residues long. CDR3 DNA: TGTGCCTGGAGTGGCGGAGCCTACGAGCAGTACTTC. Its protein is CAWSGGAYEQYF.

The chain has TRBV19 and TRBJ2-7, with TRBD1 matching over 7 bases. The CDR3 has 14 amino acids. Germline V CDR1 and CDR2: LNHDA, SQIVND (reference sequence). Trimming took 10 bases from V and 5 from J; bases not matched to a gene: 14. The CDR3 here is CATDRGGEIHEQYF. CDR3 nucleotides: TGTGCCACCGATAGAGGGGGCGAGATCCACGAGCAGTACTTC.

This chain uses TRBV7-2 with TRBJ1-5; perhaps TRBD1 as D (5 bases). This CDR3 spans 17 amino acids. Germline assignment: CDR1 SGHTA and CDR2 FQGNSA. The ends were cut back, 1 base at V and 2 bases at J, with 15 bases in the middle. Here the CDR3 reads CASSLVLDTWGNQPQHF. CDR3 nucleotides: TGTGCCAGCAGCTTAGTCTTGGACACCTGGGGCAATCAGCCCCAGCATTTT.

This chain joins TRBV27 and TRBJ1-2; TRBD1 aligns across 9 bases. The CDR3 runs 15 residues. Germline CDR1 and CDR2: MNHEY and SMNVEV (reference sequence). Trimming removed 0 bases from V and 4 bases from J; junction bases left unmatched: 3. The CDR3 here is CASSLSTGGSYGYTF. In nucleotides, the CDR3 is TGTGCCAGCAGTTTATCTACAGGGGGCAGCTATGGCTACACCTTC.

The genes are TRBV3-1 (or the pseudogene TRBV3-2) and TRBJ1-2; no clear D gene. V was trimmed by 0 bases and J by 4 bases, leaving 9 bases between them. Per the germline V gene, CDR1 is LGHDT and CDR2 is YNNKEL (reference sequence). CDR3 length: 14 amino acids. The CDR3 here is CASSQDLAVYGYTF. The CDR3 DNA follows: TGTGCCAGCAGCCAAGATCTGGCAGTCTATGGCTACACCTTC.

The V gene is TRBV24-1, the J gene TRBJ2-3; 13 bases are shared with TRBD2. The CDR3 runs to 16 residues. The junction had 5 bases not matched to a gene; V was cut back by 4 bases and J by 5 bases. CDR1 and CDR2 from the germline V gene are KGHDR and SFDVKD. The CDR3 DNA reads as TGTGCCACCAGTGACTCGGGACTAGCGGGATTAGATACGCAGTATTTT. It specifies CATSDSGLAGLDTQYF.